The rows below give T cell receptor beta chains drawn from one sample of a study of CD8 T cells in ankylosing spondylitis. In TCRdb, the 5' RACE reads were re-called with MiXCR into one record per CDR3 protein. The data show 85,000 to 100,000 distinct CDR3 sequences, with about 8.5% seen just once and about 9.6% held by the top ten. The sequencing sample was made of blood, either unsorted or a sorted T cell fraction (not recorded which). The receptors derive from a male donor with ankylosing spondylitis or in good health (not recorded which). CDR3s include the opening cysteine and the closing phenylalanine or tryptophan. D genes are given only for firm matches. Clone size is stated in some rows and not others, as once, few, many or a class when expanded.

clone_size	d_call	v_call	j_call	cdr3_nt	cdr3_aa
many	TRBD1	TRBV7-9	TRBJ2-1	TGTGCCAGCAGCCCAACAAGACAGGGCAATGAGCAGTTCTTC	CASSPTRQGNEQFF
many	NA	TRBV7-8	TRBJ1-1	TGTGCCAGCAGCTTAATGACTTTCCAAGGCGCTGAAGCTTTCTTT	CASSLMTFQGAEAFF
many	TRBD1	TRBV29-1	TRBJ2-2	TGCAGCGTTCCCCGGGGACAGGCGAACACCGGGGAGCTGTTTTTT	CSVPRGQANTGELFF
many	TRBD2	TRBV7-8	TRBJ2-1	TGTGCCAGCAGCCCAGGGACTAGCGGGAGCCCAAGCGAGCAGTTCTTC	CASSPGTSGSPSEQFF
NA	NA	TRBV6-5	TRBJ1-2	TGTGCCAGCAGTTACTCTGGATACAGGGACTATGGCTACACCTTC	CASSYSGYRDYGYTF
many	NA	TRBV3-1	TRBJ2-7	TGTGCCAGCAGCCAAGATGTTAGAGCAGGTTCCTACGAGCAGTACTTC	CASSQDVRAGSYEQYF
many	NA	TRBV5-1	TRBJ2-3	TGCGCCAGCGGGATTAGCACAGATACGCAGTATTTT	CASGISTDTQYF
many	NA	TRBV7-9	TRBJ1-2	TGTGCCAGCAGCTTGGGGGGACAAGTTTACTATGGCTACACCTTC	CASSLGGQVYYGYTF
many	TRBD2	TRBV20-1	TRBJ2-5	TGCAGTGCTTCGGGTGGCGGGGGGAGAGAGACCCAGTACTTC	CSASGGGGRETQYF
many	NA	TRBV4-2	TRBJ2-2	TGTGCCAGCAGCCAGCCGCTAGGGGCCGGAATGGAGCTGTTTTTT	CASSQPLGAGMELFF
many	TRBD1	TRBV12-3/TRBV12-4	TRBJ2-7	TGTGCCAGCAGCCTGGGACAGGGTCGTACCTACGAGCAGTACTTC	CASSLGQGRTYEQYF
NA	TRBD2	TRBV15	TRBJ2-7	TGTGCCACCAGCTTCGGGAGGCTCAACTCCTACGAGCAGTACTTC	CATSFGRLNSYEQYF
many	TRBD2	TRBV6-2/TRBV6-3	TRBJ2-7	TGTGCCAGCAGTTCTCCCTGGACTAGAGCCAACGAGCAGTACTTC	CASSSPWTRANEQYF
many	TRBD1	TRBV7-9	TRBJ2-7	TGTGCCAGCAGCCCGGACAGGTTACTATACGAGCAGTACTTC	CASSPDRLLYEQYF
many	TRBD2	TRBV6-2/TRBV6-3	TRBJ2-1	TGTGCCAGCAGTTACTCCGGGACTAGCACTGAGCAGTTCTTC	CASSYSGTSTEQFF
many	NA	TRBV10-3	TRBJ2-3	TGTGCCATCAAACAGGGAGTTGAAGATACGCAGTATTTT	CAIKQGVEDTQYF
many	TRBD2	TRBV29-1	TRBJ2-7	TGCAGCGTTTGCCTAGCGGGAGTTTACGAGCAGTACTTC	CSVCLAGVYEQYF
many	NA	TRBV7-9	TRBJ2-1	TGTGCCAGCAGCCCTTCCCCATACAATGAGCAGTTCTTC	CASSPSPYNEQFF
many	TRBD2	TRBV4-3	TRBJ2-5	TGCGCCAGCAGCCCCGGACTAGCGGGGCGAAAAGAGACCCAGTACTTC	CASSPGLAGRKETQYF
many	NA	TRBV20-1	TRBJ2-5	TGCAGTGCTAGAGCCCTACGGGGGAGTGGAGAGACCCAGTACTTC	CSARALRGSGETQYF
many	NA	TRBV24-1	TRBJ1-5	TGTGCCACCAGTGATTTGAGGGGAAGCCAGCATTTT	CATSDLRGSQHF
few	NA	TRBV11-3	TRBJ2-5	TGTGCCAGCAGCTTAGACTCCGGTCAGCAAGAGACCCAGTACTTC	CASSLDSGQQETQYF
many	NA	TRBV5-1	TRBJ2-7	TGCGCCAGCAGCTCAAACAGGGACTACGAGCAGTACTTC	CASSSNRDYEQYF
many	NA	TRBV9	TRBJ2-7	TGTGCCAGCAGCGTTGGGACCTTCTACGAGCAGTACTTC	CASSVGTFYEQYF
many	NA	TRBV6-1	TRBJ1-2	TGTGCCAGCAGTCCACAGGGTGTAGACTATGGCTACACCTTC	CASSPQGVDYGYTF
many	NA	TRBV2	TRBJ2-5	TGTGCCAGCAGTGAAGCGCGGGGGCCCGGGGTACGGGAGACCCAGTACTTC	CASSEARGPGVRETQYF
many	NA	TRBV29-1	TRBJ1-1	TGCAGCGTTGTTAATGGCCCTGAAGCTTTCTTT	CSVVNGPEAFF
many	NA	TRBV5-6	TRBJ1-2	TGTGCCAGCAGGCCCATTGGGTCCTATTCGGGCTACACCTTC	CASRPIGSYSGYTF
many	NA	TRBV7-8	TRBJ1-5	TGTGCCAGCAGCTTAGAGGGGGGGACAAGCAATCAGCCCCAGCATTTT	CASSLEGGTSNQPQHF
many	NA	TRBV4-3	TRBJ2-1	TGCGCCAGCAGCCAAGATGATAGGCAGTTAGATGAGCAGTTCTTC	CASSQDDRQLDEQFF
many	NA	TRBV20-1	TRBJ1-1	TGCAGTGCTAGGGGACATTGGAACACTGAAGCTTTCTTT	CSARGHWNTEAFF